Following are 20 T cell receptor beta chains from one sample sequenced in a study of blood T cell repertoires in COVID-19. Here immunoSEQ multiplex PCR was the method, and the copy in TCRdb shows in-frame clones only, minus some. The sample contains 200,000 to 300,000 clones, over 80% of which appear only once. The sequencing sample was made of peripheral blood. Receptors were obtained from a human donor in a cohort sampled during active COVID-19.

The rearrangement joins TRBV6-6 to TRBJ2-7, with D possibly matching TRBD1 (5 bases). CDR1 MNHNY and CDR2 SVGAGI come from the germline V gene (reference sequence). There are 14 residues in the CDR3. The V gene lost 6 bases and the J gene lost 2 bases, with 14 bases spanning the gap. For the CDR3, the DNA is TGTGCCAGCAGCCTGGGGCAGGGCACCTACGAGCAGTACTTC. Protein: CASSLGQGTYEQYF.

The chain recombines TRBV28 with TRBJ2-3, with 12 bases that match TRBD2. V dropped 5 bases and J dropped 5; count of bases not matched to a gene: 5. Germline CDR1 is MDHEN and CDR2 is SYDVKM. The CDR3 runs to 15 residues. The CDR3: CASSPPGLAGDTQYF. The CDR3 bases are TGTGCCAGCAGTCCACCGGGACTAGCGGGAGATACGCAGTATTTT. Supplemented by reference TRBV28 and TRBJ2-3, the full variable domain reads DVKVTQSSRYLVKRTGEKVFLECVQDMDHENMFWYRQDPGLGLRLIYFSYDVKMKEKGDIPEGYSVSREKKERFSLILESASTNQTSMYLCASSPPGLAGDTQYFGPGTRLTVL.

The V gene is TRBV6-5, the J gene TRBJ1-2; 11 bases line up with TRBD1. The trim removed 5 bases at V and 2 bases at J, leaving 4 bases unmatched. From germline, CDR1 is MNHEY and CDR2 SVGAGI. The CDR3 totals 15 residues. The CDR3 protein is CASSRTGGDNYGYTF. CDR3 sequence (DNA): TGTGCCAGCAGTAGGACAGGGGGCGACAACTATGGCTACACCTTC.

This chain uses TRBV6-5 with TRBJ2-7; 10 bases are a match to TRBD1. The trim removed 6 bases at V and 1 base at J, leaving 6 bases unmatched. CDR3 length equals 15 residues. Germline V gives CDR1 MNHEY, CDR2 SVGAGI. The CDR3 region is CASSRQGQGSYEQYF. The CDR3 nucleotides are TGTGCCAGCAGCAGACAGGGACAGGGGTCCTACGAGCAGTACTTC.

V usage is TRBV12-3 or TRBV12-4 and J usage is TRBJ2-5; 7 nucleotides line up with TRBD1. The trim removed 6 bases at V and 7 bases at J, leaving 8 bases unmatched. The CDR3 extends over 13 amino acids. The CDR3 DNA reads TGTGCCAGCAGCTATGACAGGGAGAGGACCCAGTACTTC. Translating it yields CASSYDRERTQYF.

A single count supports this clone. V gene TRBV7-2 combines with J gene TRBJ1-5; D perhaps matches TRBD1 (5 bases). The CDR3 is 18 residues long. Trimming shortened V by 1 base and J by 0 bases, and 16 bases separated the two germline ends. Germline CDR1 SGHTA, CDR2 FQGNSA. The CDR3, as DNA: TGTGCCAGCAGCTTAGGGGGGACTACCTTGAATAGCAATCAGCCCCAGCATTTT. It specifies CASSLGGTTLNSNQPQHF.

This chain links TRBV11-2 with TRBJ1-4; D call uncertain. The CDR3 is 13 amino acids. V lost 3 bases, J lost 8 bases, and 10 bases lay in between. In germline, CDR1 is SGHAT, CDR2 FQNNGV. CDR3 sequence (DNA): TGTGCCAGCAGCTTCGCTGAGGAGGAAAAACTGTTTTTT. Protein: CASSFAEEEKLFF.

This chain uses TRBV4-1 with TRBJ2-7; 10 bases are a match to TRBD2. The CDR3 contains 16 residues. In germline, CDR1 is MGHRA, CDR2 YSYEKL. Trimming removed 0 bases from V and 7 bases from J; junction bases left unmatched: 9. The CDR3 DNA reads TGCGCCAGCAGCCAAGATCGCCTAGCGGGGGTCTGGGAGCAGTACTTC. As protein: CASSQDRLAGVWEQYF.

V and J are TRBV6-4 and TRBJ2-2; 7 bases are a match to TRBD2. V shed 2 bases, J shed 2 bases, and the junction held 5 bases outside the gene matches. The CDR3 has 16 residues. CDR1 is MRHNA and CDR2 is SNTAGT in the germline V gene. The CDR3 region is CASSDVLADNTGELFF. In DNA form, the CDR3 reads TGTGCCAGCAGTGACGTTCTAGCGGACAACACCGGGGAGCTGTTTTTT.

This clone has only one observation. In nucleotides, the CDR3 is TGCGCCAGCAGCCAGCCGGACAGGTCAGGGGCCAACGTCCTGACTTTC. Translation gives CASSQPDRSGANVLTF. V is TRBV4-1 and J is TRBJ2-6, with 7 bases that match TRBD1. The CDR3 totals 16 residues. The junction had 6 bases not matched to a gene; V was cut back by 3 bases and J by 4 bases. Germline V gene lookup returns CDR1 MGHRA and CDR2 YSYEKL.

The rearrangement uses TRBV11-2 and TRBJ1-2; 7 bases match TRBD1. V was clipped by 3 bases and J by 4 bases; unmatched bases: 2. Germline-derived CDR1 and CDR2 are SGHAT and FQNNGV. CDR3 length: 13 amino acids. The DNA for the CDR3 is TGTGCCAGCAGCTTGGGACAGATCTATGGCTACACCTTC. Protein product: CASSLGQIYGYTF.

The V gene is TRBV27, the J gene TRBJ2-1; 8 nucleotides line up with TRBD2. V was pared by 5 bases and J by 2 bases, with 11 bases of the junction left unmatched. From germline, CDR1 is MNHEY and CDR2 SMNVEV (reference sequence). The CDR3 runs to 17 residues. The CDR3 loop reads CASSLRQLAVTYNEQFF. The CDR3 DNA reads as TGTGCCAGCAGTCTCCGCCAACTAGCGGTGACCTACAATGAGCAGTTCTTC.

The J gene is TRBJ1-4, the V gene TRBV11-2; D possibly corresponds to TRBD1 (6 bases). The germline CDR1 and CDR2 sequences are SGHAT and FQNNGV. The CDR3 is made up of 13 amino acids. V lost 7 bases and J 8 bases, leaving 14 bases between the germline ends. This CDR3 reads CASIRGSGEKLFF. DNA for the CDR3: TGTGCCAGCATCAGGGGATCAGGGGAAAAACTGTTTTTT.

At least ten counts were recorded for this clone. The chain recombines TRBV5-8 with TRBJ2-1; TRBD1 matches at 8 bases. This CDR3 region has 15 residues. Germline CDR1 SGHTS, CDR2 YDEGEE. V shed 4 bases and J 1 base; nucleotides not matched to a gene: 4. The CDR3 sequence is CASSLQGASYNEQFF. DNA of the CDR3: TGTGCCAGCAGCCTCCAGGGGGCGTCCTACAATGAGCAGTTCTTC. Full variable domain (missing parts from reference TRBV5-8 and TRBJ2-1): EAGVTQSPTHLIKTRGQQATLRCSPISGHTSVYWYQQALGLGLQFLLWYDEGEERNRGNFPPRFSGRQFPNYSSELNVNALELEDSALYLCASSLQGASYNEQFFGPGTRLTVL.

This chain joins TRBV6-1 and TRBJ1-5; 7 bases line up with TRBD1. Germline CDR1 and CDR2: MNHNS and SASEGT. The J segment lost 2 bases and the V segment lost 1 base, leaving 11 bases of the junction unmatched. The CDR3 is made up of 18 amino acids. CDR3 nucleotide sequence: TGTGCCAGCAGTGAAGGACAGGGCAGATATAGTGGCAATCAGCCCCAGCATTTT. Translation gives CASSEGQGRYSGNQPQHF.

The chain employs TRBV6-2 or TRBV6-3 and TRBJ2-1; 8 bases are shared with TRBD2. Trimming cost V 2 bases and J 2 bases; bases outside gene matches: 8. In germline, CDR1 is MNHEY, CDR2 SVGEGT. The CDR3 is 17 amino acids. The CDR3 bases are TGTGCCAGCAGTTACGAAGTAGCGGGATATACCTACAATGAGCAGTTCTTC. Translation gives CASSYEVAGYTYNEQFF.

This clone has just one count. V and J are TRBV9 and TRBJ1-1, with D unresolved. V lost 4 bases and J 0 bases, leaving 10 bases between the germline ends. The CDR3 has 14 amino acids. Germline assignment: CDR1 SGDLS and CDR2 YYNGEE. The CDR3 nucleotides are TGTGCCAGCAGCCCAGGTCCCATGAACACTGAAGCTTTCTTT. This translates into CASSPGPMNTEAFF.

The genes are TRBV2 and TRBJ1-2; unclear D gene. V shed 6 bases and J shed 5 bases, with 13 bases lying between them. This CDR3 is 13 amino acids long. Per germline, CDR1 SNHLY and CDR2 FYNNEI. CDR3 bases: TGTGCCAGCAGCCCCCTTGTCTTTTATGGCTACACCTTC. Amino acid sequence: CASSPLVFYGYTF.

V is TRBV5-1 and J is TRBJ1-6; 7 positions match TRBD1. The CDR3 length is 14 residues. CDR1 and CDR2 (germline): SGHRS, YFSETQ. V shed 4 bases and J 7 bases; nucleotides not matched to a gene: 5. The CDR3 nucleotides read TGCGCCAGCAGCCCAGGACAGGAGAATTCACCCCTCCACTTT. Its protein product is CASSPGQENSPLHF.

V gene TRBV28 combines with J gene TRBJ2-1; 8 bases match TRBD2. This CDR3 is built from 14 residues. V lost 5 bases to trimming and J lost 7 bases; unmatched junction nucleotides: 7. The germline gives CDR1 MDHEN, CDR2 SYDVKM. As DNA, the CDR3 is TGTGCCAGCAGTGGAAGCGGGAGTTGGAATGAGCAGTTCTTC. Protein sequence: CASSGSGSWNEQFF.